This T cell receptor (beta chain) was found in a study of T cell responses to AZD1222 COVID-19 vaccine. Profiled with immunoSEQ multiplex PCR; TCRdb holds only in-frame clones, not every one. The sample includes about 120,000 clones, approximately 85% of them seen just once. This CDR3 has 15 amino acids. V lost 1 base and J lost 3; bases outside the gene matches: 0. In germline, CDR1 is SGHAT, CDR2 FQNNGV. In its sample, this clone was seen once. This sequence joins TRBV11-2 and TRBJ2-1; 10 bases are a match to TRBD2. Sequencing used peripheral blood, obtained on day 0 of MenACWY control vaccination. This clonotype originated in an adult in good health. The CDR3 DNA sequence: TGTGCCAGCAGCTTAGGGACTAGCGGCTACAATGAGCAGTTCTTC. Its translation: CASSLGTSGYNEQFF.